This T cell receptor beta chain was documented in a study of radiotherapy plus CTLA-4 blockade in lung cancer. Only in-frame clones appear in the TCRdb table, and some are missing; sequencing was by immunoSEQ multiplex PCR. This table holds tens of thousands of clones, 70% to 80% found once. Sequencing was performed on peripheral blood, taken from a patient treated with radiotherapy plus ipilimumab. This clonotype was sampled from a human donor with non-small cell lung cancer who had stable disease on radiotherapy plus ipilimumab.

The CDR3 nucleotides read TGTGCCAGCAATCCTACAGGGTATGCTTCTTACGAGCAGTACTTC. Its translation: CASNPTGYASYEQYF. The chain is built from TRBV6-6 and TRBJ2-7; TRBD1 might be the D (6 bases). The V and J ends lost 7 bases and 4 bases respectively, with 20 bases between them. The germline gives CDR1 MNHNY, CDR2 SVGAGI (reference sequence). CDR3 size: 15 residues.